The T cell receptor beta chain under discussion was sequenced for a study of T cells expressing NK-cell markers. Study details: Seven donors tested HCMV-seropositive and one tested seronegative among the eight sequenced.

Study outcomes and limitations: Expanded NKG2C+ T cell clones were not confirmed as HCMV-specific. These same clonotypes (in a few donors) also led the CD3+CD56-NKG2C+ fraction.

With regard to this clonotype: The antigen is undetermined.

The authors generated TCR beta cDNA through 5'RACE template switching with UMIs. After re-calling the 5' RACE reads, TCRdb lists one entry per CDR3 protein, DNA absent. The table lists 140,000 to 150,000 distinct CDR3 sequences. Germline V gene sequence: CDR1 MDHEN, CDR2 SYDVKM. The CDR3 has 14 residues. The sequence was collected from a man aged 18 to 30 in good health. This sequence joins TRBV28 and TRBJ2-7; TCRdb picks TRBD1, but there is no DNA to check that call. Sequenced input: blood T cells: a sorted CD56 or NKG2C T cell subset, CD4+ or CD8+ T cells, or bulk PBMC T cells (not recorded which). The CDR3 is CASSFPRQSSEQYF. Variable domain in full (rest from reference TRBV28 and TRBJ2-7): DVKVTQSSRYLVKRTGEKVFLECVQDMDHENMFWYRQDPGLGLRLIYFSYDVKMKEKGDIPEGYSVSREKKERFSLILESASTNQTSMYLCASSFPRQSSEQYFGPGTRLTVT.